These 18 T cell receptor beta chains came from one sample sequenced in a study of response to subunit inactivated influenza vaccine. TCRdb passed the RT-PCR reads through MiXCR, listing each CDR3 protein once. The table has under 750,000 distinct CDR3 sequences, 10% to 15% seen once. The sample in question was PBMCs from blood, obtained on the day of vaccination. The receptors were sampled from a man aged 50-60 years who received an inactivated influenza vaccine.

The gene calls are TRBV4-3 and TRBJ2-1, with 10 bases aligning to TRBD2. This CDR3 has 17 amino acids. V trimming: 2 bases; J trimming: 1 base; junction bases outside the gene matches: 5. CDR1 and CDR2 (germline): LGHNA, YSLEER. CDR3 sequence (DNA): TGCGCCAGCAGCCAACTTCTTAGCGGGGGGTCCTACAATGAGCAGTTCTTC. Translation gives CASSQLLSGGSYNEQFF.

This clonotype was found a few times. J is TRBJ2-7 and V is TRBV6-1; no clear D gene. The CDR3 runs 16 residues. The V end lost 1 base, the J end lost 0 bases, and 13 bases lay between the germline ends. Germline V gene lookup returns CDR1 MNHNS and CDR2 SASEGT. The CDR3 loop is CASSEERLRSSYEQYF. In DNA form, the CDR3 reads TGTGCCAGCAGTGAAGAGAGGCTGAGGAGCTCCTACGAGCAGTACTTC.

The chain joins TRBV5-1 to TRBJ2-3; the D gene is possibly TRBD2 (6 bases). Germline lookup yields CDR1 SGHRS and CDR2 YFSETQ. This CDR3 comprises 19 residues. Trimming cost V 4 bases and J 2 bases, with 26 bases left between them. This CDR3 is CASSPAGGDRRALTDTQYF. CDR3 coding DNA: TGCGCCAGCAGCCCCGCCGGGGGAGACCGACGGGCACTCACAGATACGCAGTATTTT.

This clonotype was observed a handful of times. This sequence joins TRBV20-1 and TRBJ2-5; 9 bases fit TRBD2. The V segment lost 5 bases and the J segment 4 bases; nucleotides outside the gene matches: 14. Per the germline V gene, CDR1 is DFQATT and CDR2 is SNEGSKA (reference sequence). This CDR3 spans 16 amino acids. CDR3 nucleotide sequence: TGCAGTGCTCCTCGCGTCGGGCGGGAGGGCGGAGAGACCCAGTACTTC. Its protein product is CSAPRVGREGGETQYF.

This clonotype was counted only a few times. V and J are TRBV20-1 and TRBJ2-7; tentatively, D is TRBD2 (5 bases). The CDR3 runs 13 residues. The germline V and J ends were trimmed by 6 bases and 0 bases, with 12 bases remaining between them. Germline assignment: CDR1 DFQATT and CDR2 SNEGSKA (reference sequence). CDR3 sequence reads: CSAIAFSSYEQYF. The CDR3 DNA is TGCAGTGCCATAGCGTTCAGCTCCTACGAGCAGTACTTC.

This clonotype has ten or more counts. The chain links TRBV6-1 to TRBJ1-5, with D possibly TRBD1 on 5 matching bases. The ends were cut back, 5 bases at V and 2 bases at J, with 10 bases in the middle. The CDR3 covers 14 residues. Looked up from germline, CDR1 is MNHNS and CDR2 is SASEGT. CDR3 amino acids: CASSRVGGNQPQHF. DNA for the CDR3: TGTGCCAGCAGTAGGGTAGGGGGCAATCAGCCCCAGCATTTT.

This clonotype has a handful of counts. This sequence joins TRBV11-3 and TRBJ2-1; no clear D gene. The V end lost 5 bases, the J end lost 0 bases, and 11 bases lay between the germline ends. From germline, CDR1 is SGHNT and CDR2 YENEEA. This CDR3 has 15 residues. CDR3 sequence (DNA): TGTGCCAGCAGCGGGGATAGTCCCTCCTACAATGAGCAGTTCTTC. Translation gives CASSGDSPSYNEQFF.

As regards this clonotype: This may stem from a read error, because a much larger clone lies one nucleotide away. This sequence joins TRBV28 and TRBJ2-7; TRBD2 agrees at 7 bases. This CDR3 comprises 15 residues. The V gene end was trimmed by 2 bases and the J gene end by 3 bases; junction bases not matched to a gene: 7. Germline CDR1 and CDR2: MDHEN and SYDVKM. Here the CDR3 DNA reads TGTGCCAGCAGTTTACTAGCGGTAGTAGGCTACGAGCAGTACTTC. Protein: CASSLLAVVGYEQYF.

The table lists this clonotype with a few counts. The V and J genes are TRBV20-1 and TRBJ2-7; D may be TRBD1 (5 bases). CDR3 length equals 13 residues. Per the germline V gene, CDR1 is DFQATT and CDR2 is SNEGSKA (reference sequence). The V and J ends lost 2 bases and 3 bases respectively, with 11 bases between them. CDR3 loop: CSARPPTVYEQYF. CDR3 DNA sequence: TGCAGTGCTAGACCTCCGACAGTCTACGAGCAGTACTTC.

This clonotype was detected only a few times. The V and J genes are TRBV7-2 and TRBJ2-1; TRBD1 might be the D (6 bases). Per germline, CDR1 SGHTA and CDR2 FQGNSA. The CDR3 is 14 residues long. Trimming left V 4 bases short and J 10 bases short, with 17 bases between. The CDR3 coding sequence is TGTGCCAGCAGCTCTGTCCGTGGGGGCTCAGAGCAGTTCTTC. Protein sequence: CASSSVRGGSEQFF.

J is TRBJ2-7 and V is TRBV3-1; D not certain. CDR1 and CDR2 from the germline V gene are LGHDT and YNNKEL (reference sequence). Between the trimmed V and J ends, which lost 1 base and 5 bases, there was a span of 6 bases. This CDR3 comprises 12 residues. The CDR3 is CASSQVGHEQYF. The CDR3 region has the DNA TGTGCCAGCAGCCAAGTGGGTCACGAGCAGTACTTC.

The chain is built from TRBV19 and TRBJ2-7, with D hard to call. Germline lookup yields CDR1 LNHDA and CDR2 SQIVND (reference sequence). The CDR3 is 14 residues long. V was trimmed by 1 base and J by 6 bases, leaving 13 bases between them. The CDR3 is CASSIAGTPGEQYF. In DNA form, the CDR3 reads TGTGCCAGTAGTATAGCCGGCACCCCCGGCGAGCAGTACTTC.

The chain carries TRBV28 and TRBJ2-4; unclear D gene. V lost 11 bases, J lost 2 bases, and 13 bases lay in between. CDR1 is MDHEN and CDR2 is SYDVKM in the germline V gene. This CDR3 region has 13 residues. The CDR3 protein is CASTDVSKNIQYF. CDR3 DNA: TGTGCCTCAACGGACGTGTCCAAAAACATTCAGTACTTC.

The V and J genes are TRBV5-6 and TRBJ2-1; D perhaps matches TRBD1 (7 bases). Trimming stripped 0 bases from V and 5 bases from J, with 12 bases between. Germline values: CDR1 SGHDT, CDR2 YYEEEE. The CDR3 consists of 15 residues. The CDR3 is CASSLAGGSNNEQFF. In nucleotides, the CDR3 is TGTGCCAGCAGCTTGGCAGGGGGGAGTAACAATGAGCAGTTCTTC.

Only a few counts were recorded for this clonotype. This rearrangement joins TRBV7-9 to TRBJ1-1; TRBD1 might be the D (6 bases). CDR3 length equals 16 residues. The V and J ends lost 10 bases and 2 bases respectively, with 23 bases between them. Germline V gene data show CDR1 as SEHNR and CDR2 as FQNEAQ (reference sequence). This chain's CDR3 is CATLPLRLGANTEAFF. The CDR3 DNA follows: TGTGCCACACTTCCCTTGCGCTTGGGGGCAAACACTGAAGCTTTCTTT.

The rearrangement links TRBV20-1 to TRBJ2-1, with TRBD2 matching 15 bases. V shed 6 bases, J shed 8 bases, and the junction held 5 bases outside the gene matches. From germline, CDR1 is DFQATT and CDR2 SNEGSKA (reference sequence). This CDR3 contains 14 residues. CDR3 nucleotides: TGCAGTGCAAGGACTAGCGGGAGGGGCGATGAGCAGTTCTTC. Translating gives CSARTSGRGDEQFF.

This clonotype was seen more than once but under ten times. The chain recombines TRBV7-2 with TRBJ2-1; TRBD2 aligns across 12 bases. The length of the CDR3 is 14 residues. From germline, CDR1 is SGHTA and CDR2 FQGNSA. J gave up 9 bases and V 8 bases, and 8 bases lay outside the gene matches. This CDR3 reads CASATSGSLGEQFF. CDR3 nucleotides: TGTGCCAGCGCGACTAGCGGGAGTCTGGGTGAGCAGTTCTTC.

This clonotype was counted a few times. The J gene is TRBJ2-2, the V gene TRBV3-1, with D perhaps TRBD2 (6 bases). Trimming shortened V by 3 bases and J by 6 bases, and 17 bases separated the two germline ends. CDR1 and CDR2 from the germline V gene are LGHDT and YNNKEL (reference sequence). The CDR3 is 16 residues long. CDR3 in DNA: TGTGCCAGCAGCCAGGAACTAGCTGCTGGGCCCGGGGAGCTGTTTTTT. Residues: CASSQELAAGPGELFF.